Below, 19 T cell receptor beta chains from the same sample are listed, as sequenced in a study of blood T cells in healthy people across ages (dated by TCRdb to 2015 to 2017). The library relied on 5' RACE. Reads for this sample came from an Illumina HiSeq 2500. A second PCR of 7 to 11 cycles was performed with a sample-barcoded 5' primer and a J-beta primer mix. In TCRdb, the public reads were trimmed at Q25 with fastp and aligned with MiXCR, with productive beta chains retained. Entries are consolidated by CDR3 protein sequence, retaining the most common genes and DNA. This sample holds around 900,000 distinct CDR3 sequences; roughly half were observed only once. Of the sample, roughly a fifth falls within the top ten clones. Sequenced input: blood. The source is a woman in her sixties or seventies in good health.

This clonotype was found a few times. The chain has TRBV20-1 and TRBJ2-7, with D hard to call. This CDR3 region has 11 residues. CDR1 and CDR2 from the germline V gene are DFQATT and SNEGSKA (reference sequence). V lost 7 bases, J lost 3 bases, and 10 bases lay in between. The CDR3 loop reads CSGYSFYEQYF. The CDR3 nucleotides read TGCAGTGGGTACTCATTCTACGAGCAGTACTTC.

The J gene is TRBJ2-1, the V gene TRBV5-1; possibly TRBD1 for D (7 bases). This CDR3 spans 15 amino acids. The V gene lost 4 bases and the J gene lost 5 bases, with 16 bases spanning the gap. The germline V gene has CDR1 SGHRS and CDR2 YFSETQ. The CDR3 loop reads CASSGGTAMNNEQFF. CDR3 nucleotides: TGCGCCAGCAGCGGCGGGACAGCGATGAACAATGAGCAGTTCTTC.

The V gene is TRBV20-1, the J gene TRBJ2-1, with D possibly matching TRBD2 (6 bases). The J call may be wrong; the DNA end is better matched by TRBJ2-7. The CDR3 consists of 14 residues. Per germline, CDR1 DFQATT and CDR2 SNEGSKA (reference sequence). CDR3: CSAIRDFSYNEQYF. CDR3 DNA sequence: TGCAGTGCAATCCGGGACTTCTCGTACAATGAGCAGTACTTC.

The chain uses TRBV7-2 and TRBJ2-4, with 8 bases lining up with TRBD1. CDR3 length: 15 residues. V gave up 4 bases and J gave up 13 bases; unmatched junction bases: 15. The germline V gene has CDR1 SGHTA and CDR2 FQGNSA. The CDR3 sequence: CASSYVGTGGGEQYF. The CDR3 nucleotides are TGTGCCAGCAGCTATGTTGGGACAGGCGGTGGTGAGCAGTACTTC.

This clonotype was seen repeatedly, ten times or more. This chain uses TRBV27 with TRBJ2-6; D is uncertain. There are 14 residues in the CDR3. Germline CDR1 reads MNHEY; CDR2 reads SMNVEV (reference sequence). V was trimmed by 5 bases and J by 4 bases, leaving 9 bases between them. CDR3 amino acids: CASSPRWGANVLTF. CDR3 DNA: TGTGCCAGCAGTCCCCGATGGGGGGCCAACGTCCTGACTTTC.

This clonotype has just a few counts. This chain joins TRBV6-2 or TRBV6-3 and TRBJ2-5; TRBD1 agrees at 9 bases. With the DNA end fitting TRBJ2-7 better, the J assignment may be wrong. This CDR3 has 14 residues. Germline assignment: CDR1 MNHEY and CDR2 SVGEGT. CDR3: CASRPPGQGHEQYF. DNA of the CDR3: TGTGCCAGCAGGCCTCCGGGACAGGGACACGAGCAGTACTTC.

This sequence joins TRBV6-6 and TRBJ2-1, with TRBD1 matching 10 bases. This CDR3 region has 15 residues. V shed 3 bases, J shed 7 bases, and the junction held 6 bases outside the gene matches. Germline CDR1 and CDR2: MNHNY and SVGAGI (reference sequence). CDR3 sequence: CASSYGGTGDNEQFF. As DNA, the CDR3 is TGTGCCAGCAGTTATGGGGGGACAGGGGATAATGAGCAGTTCTTC.

The chain combines TRBV14 with TRBJ2-3; no clear D gene. The CDR3 consists of 12 residues. Germline V gene data show CDR1 as SGHDN and CDR2 as FVKESK. The V end was cut by 4 bases, the J end by 6 bases, with 8 bases between. CDR3 sequence reads: CASSREWDTQYF. CDR3 DNA sequence: TGTGCCAGCAGCCGAGAGTGGGATACGCAGTATTTT.

With regard to this clonotype: Its ends do not fully match the called genes, so a read error is possible. CDR3 nucleotides: TGCAGCGTTGAAAGGGGGAGCTCCTACGTGCAGTACTTC. It is translated as CSVERGSSYVQYF. This rearrangement joins TRBV29-1 to TRBJ2-7, with D maybe TRBD1 (6 bases). The CDR3 runs 13 residues. Germline V gives CDR1 SQVTM, CDR2 ANQGSEA.

The chain is built from TRBV7-6 and TRBJ2-4, with D possibly matching TRBD2 (6 bases). From germline, CDR1 is SGHVS and CDR2 FNYEAQ. This CDR3 has 16 residues. V shed 1 base and J shed 7 bases, with 17 bases lying between them. CDR3 in DNA: TGTGCCAGCAGCTTAGGGTTGGGTCAGGGAGGTAACATTCAGTACTTC. Its translation: CASSLGLGQGGNIQYF.

The V and J genes are TRBV2 and TRBJ2-1; D unclear. The V gene lost 4 bases and the J gene lost 6 bases, with 1 base spanning the gap. The CDR3 spans 10 residues. Germline assignment: CDR1 SNHLY and CDR2 FYNNEI. CDR3 DNA: TGTGCCAGCAGTGTCAATGAGCAGTTCTTC. Its protein is CASSVNEQFF.

The chain employs TRBV29-1 and TRBJ2-2, with 8 nucleotides matching TRBD1. Germline V gene lookup returns CDR1 SQVTM and CDR2 ANQGSEA. The CDR3 length is 15 residues. Trimming cost V 6 bases and J 1 base; bases outside gene matches: 7. The CDR3: CSVEGQDMNTGELFF. CDR3 nucleotides: TGCAGCGTGGAGGGACAGGACATGAACACCGGGGAGCTGTTTTTT.

The chain uses TRBV28 and TRBJ2-4; D not certain. The J call may not be correct, given that the DNA end is closer to TRBJ2-7. Germline CDR1 is MDHEN and CDR2 is SYDVKM. The CDR3 spans 13 residues. DNA of the CDR3: TGTGCCAGCAGTTTATCGGGTGATTCCGAGCAGTACTTC. Translating gives CASSLSGDSEQYF.

The sample holds a few counts of this clonotype. This chain joins TRBV6-2 or TRBV6-3 and TRBJ2-3; 8 bases map to TRBD1. Germline loops: CDR1 MNHEY, CDR2 SVGEGT. Trimming cost V 4 bases and J 6 bases; bases outside gene matches: 9. This CDR3 contains 15 residues. CDR3 amino acids: CASSSQGAPRDTQYF. CDR3 sequence (DNA): TGTGCCAGCAGTTCCCAGGGGGCCCCTCGGGATACGCAGTATTTT.

This clonotype was seen a few times. This sequence joins TRBV29-1 and TRBJ2-7, with D unresolved. CDR3 length equals 14 residues. V gave up 7 bases and J gave up 2 bases, with 18 bases separating them. CDR1 and CDR2 from the germline V gene are SQVTM and ANQGSEA. The CDR3 sequence is CSAVDGPLTYEQYF. Written as DNA, the CDR3 is TGCAGCGCGGTGGACGGCCCCCTAACCTACGAGCAGTACTTC.

CDR3 in DNA: TGCGCCAGCAGCCCGAAAGGAGCCAGATTAAACACCGGGGAGCTGTTTTTT. Translating it yields CASSPKGARLNTGELFF. The chain joins TRBV4-1 to TRBJ2-2; D is uncertain. Germline CDR1 is MGHRA and CDR2 is YSYEKL. The CDR3 is made up of 17 amino acids. V dropped 4 bases and J dropped 2 bases, with 17 bases sitting between them.

This clonotype occurred a few times. This chain joins TRBV27 and TRBJ2-3; D call uncertain. CDR3 length: 14 amino acids. Germline V gene data show CDR1 as MNHEY and CDR2 as SMNVEV (reference sequence). The V and J ends lost 1 base and 9 bases respectively, with 14 bases between them. The CDR3 coding sequence is TGTGCCAGCAGTTTATTTTCCCGGCGTGGGACGCAGTATTTT. Translating gives CASSLFSRRGTQYF.

A few counts support this clonotype. The chain recombines TRBV10-3 with TRBJ2-5; possibly TRBD2 for D (6 bases). The CDR3 has 13 amino acids. Germline V lookup: CDR1 ENHRY, CDR2 SYGVKD. The germline V and J ends were trimmed by 4 bases and 3 bases, with 9 bases remaining between them. CDR3 region: CAISVSGEETQYF. The CDR3 DNA reads TGTGCCATCAGTGTTAGCGGAGAAGAGACCCAGTACTTC.

This clonotype showed up just a few times. V usage is TRBV20-1 and J usage is TRBJ2-5; no clear D gene. V was clipped by 0 bases and J by 3 bases, with 11 bases between them. Germline CDR1 DFQATT, CDR2 SNEGSKA (reference sequence). The CDR3 sequence is 14 residues long. The CDR3 DNA follows: TGCAGTGCTAGAGAGGCTTACCCGGAAGAGACCCAGTACTTC. Amino acid sequence: CSAREAYPEETQYF.